This T cell receptor (beta chain) derives from a study of T-cell memory formation after mild COVID-19. Germline CDR1 is DFQATT and CDR2 is SNEGSKA (reference sequence). The CDR3 length is 13 residues. V was clipped by 5 bases and J by 5 bases, with 15 bases between them. TCRdb processed the 5' RACE reads anew with MiXCR; each CDR3 protein has one entry. The sample includes approximately 300,000 distinct CDR3 sequences, approximately 19% seen only once; the top ten take around a fifth. The rearrangement uses TRBV20-1 and TRBJ2-5, with D perhaps TRBD2 (5 bases). This TCR was recovered from a man younger than 35 who had mild COVID-19 (a few samples of this study predate the infection). Cell type and time point are not known. The sequenced material came from PBMCs or a T cell subset sorted from them (not recorded which). DNA for the CDR3: TGCAGTGCTTCCGAGCGGTCCAGGGAGACCCAGTACTTC. Translation gives CSASERSRETQYF.